A selection of T cell receptor beta chains follows, all from one sample in a study of blood T cell repertoires in COVID-19. Here immunoSEQ multiplex PCR was the method, and the copy in TCRdb shows in-frame clones only, minus some. The data show about 260,000 clones, about 87% seen once. Sequenced: peripheral blood. These receptors were collected from a middle-aged woman who had recovered from COVID-19. Each CDR3 is given with its conserved first and last residue.

V gene,J gene,CDR3 protein
TRBV5-6,TRBJ2-7,CASSLGTGAYEQYF
TRBV5-6,TRBJ1-1,CASSLGDIPEAFF
TRBV5-4,TRBJ2-1,CASRPGTGYNEQFF
TRBV6-1,TRBJ1-5,CASSEGTQISNQPQHF
TRBV10-3,TRBJ2-4,CAISVKLAGVQNIQYF
TRBV30,TRBJ1-4,CAFEPSTANEKLFF
TRBV5-6,TRBJ2-2,CASSSGYAGELFF
TRBV5-4,TRBJ1-2,CASSNPRDGYGYTF
TRBV7-9,TRBJ1-2,CASSLWDRGHGYTF
TRBV6-2/TRBV6-3,TRBJ2-2,CASSPSRLAENTGELFF
TRBV7-2,TRBJ2-5,CASSAGTSGGGAQYF
TRBV15,TRBJ2-2,CATSRGLAGANTGELFF
TRBV19,TRBJ1-1,CASSIADGGTEAFF
TRBV29-1,TRBJ1-4,CSVEWLGQGATNEKLFF
TRBV9,TRBJ2-1,CASSVARQLLSYNEQFF
TRBV12-5,TRBJ1-4,CASGLVLEKLFF
TRBV18,TRBJ1-6,CGGSSYNSPLHF
TRBV7-2,TRBJ1-2,CASSLGAQSYGYTF
TRBV5-1,TRBJ1-2,CASSLGSANYGYTF
TRBV2,TRBJ2-3,CATSPSPDTQYF
TRBV11-3,TRBJ2-1,CASSYSGGAHNEQFF
TRBV5-4,TRBJ1-2,CASSLVGFGYGYTF
TRBV27,TRBJ1-1,CASTLGGPTEAFF
TRBV7-9,TRBJ2-7,CASSSPGQNYEQYF
TRBV3-1/TRBV3-2,TRBJ2-3,CASSPNGADTQYF
TRBV7-8,TRBJ2-2,CASSLDVRNTGELFF
TRBV4-3,TRBJ2-7,CASSPPGLESYEQYF
TRBV5-1,TRBJ2-3,CASSPEWGTGSTDTQYF
TRBV5-1,TRBJ1-6,CASSYDRDSPLHF
TRBV9,TRBJ2-2,CASSGQGVAGELFF
TRBV19,TRBJ1-1,CASSQDRVKDTEAFF